This TCR beta chain was sequenced for a study of cytomegalovirus exposure and HLA in healthy donors. The study, taken as a whole, reports: HLA alleles were associated with 15,000 to 20,000 TCR beta sequences in a later analysis at 0.05 false discovery rate. As a later analysis showed, several of the most significant clusters appeared to be linked to common viral pathogens. A missense variant in DCLRE1C was later tied to TCR beta V- and J-gene trimming.

This clone has a single count. The target antigen is unknown. The CDR3 covers 13 residues. Germline V lookup: CDR1 MNHNY, CDR2 SVGAGI (reference sequence). V lost 6 bases, J lost 5 bases, and 13 bases lay in between. This PCR relied on a set of 60 Vbeta primers and 13 Jbeta primers. The method was immunoSEQ multiplex PCR; TCRdb's version includes in-frame clones alone and lacks a portion of them. In the table there are approximately 160,000 clones, 80% to 90% of which are singletons. The chain carries TRBV6-6 and TRBJ1-1; D may be TRBD1 (5 bases). Sequences were obtained from PBMCs. The sequence derives from a woman aged 18-29 years in good health and CMV-seronegative. This chain's CDR3 is CASRIVEGTEAFF. As DNA, the CDR3 is TGTGCCAGCAGGATTGTGGAGGGGACTGAAGCTTTCTTT.